The entry that follows covers one T cell receptor beta chain sequence. Original data processing: Estimated nucleated cell counts came from reference gene primer amplification. TCRdb's table, derived via immunoSEQ multiplex PCR, lists solely in-frame clones and lacks some. V and J calls and clone size are copied from that table; D and trimming were computed from the DNA. The sample lists around 60,000 clones, 80% to 90% occurring once. This record comes from a study of blood T cell repertoires in COVID-19. Study-level information: Samples representing acute and convalescent COVID-19 were sourced from the United States, Italy and Spain. PBMCs, B-cell-depleted T cells, or T cells were the source of the cDNA or gDNA that made up the material.

Sequencing input: peripheral blood. This clonotype originated in a human donor with active COVID-19. The donor label of this sample is uncertain.

The CDR3 reads CASSIEGGENIQYF. The DNA for the CDR3 is TGTGCCAGTAGTATCGAAGGGGGGGAAAACATTCAGTACTTC. This chain connects TRBV19 to TRBJ2-4; weak D call: TRBD2 (7 bases). V dropped 3 bases and J dropped 5 bases, with 11 bases sitting between them. CDR1 LNHDA and CDR2 SQIVND come from the germline V gene (reference sequence). The CDR3 spans 14 residues.